This T cell receptor (beta chain) came from a study of human T cells and chemical hapten exposure. Across the study: Investigators sensitized approximately 2 cm by approximately 2 cm of upper inner arm skin with 2% DPC. Patients' scalps got diphenylcyclopropenone weekly throughout the approximately 25-week study. Patients having alopecia areata, totalis or universalis were mostly female.

In its sample, this clonotype was seen many times. Library preparation tagged each individual cDNA molecule with a unique molecular identifier. One entry per CDR3 protein, called by TCRdb with MiXCR from the RACE reads. The sample has roughly 260,000 distinct CDR3 sequences; about 9% are singletons. J gave up 1 base and V 0 bases, and 0 bases lay outside the gene matches. The CDR3 consists of 14 residues. In germline, CDR1 is SGHRS, CDR2 YFSETQ. The time point here: pre-sensitization, week 0. As to treatment: therapeutic diphenylcyclopropenone sensitization with weekly scalp DPC. V and J are TRBV5-1 and TRBJ1-1, with 7 positions matching TRBD1. The TCR sequence derives from a woman in her 40s with alopecia areata. Some clones in this sample may be carry-over from other donors' samples. The material was whole blood, obtained in connection with sensitization to the hapten diphenylcyclopropenone (DPC). The CDR3 loop reads CASSLDRGNTEAFF. As DNA, the CDR3 is TGCGCCAGCAGCTTGGACAGGGGGAACACTGAAGCTTTCTTT.